What follows are 23 T cell receptor beta chains derived from one specimen sequenced in a study of shared clonotypes between healthy human individuals. Method: immunoSEQ multiplex PCR; TCRdb's copy keeps in-frame clones and lacks some. The table has about 2 million clones, about 95% seen once; the top ten hold approximately 1.2%. Naivety among CD8 cells was defined by CD45RO negativity and positive CCR7 selection, thereby excluding terminally differentiated effector memory CD45RA+ cells. Input material: naive CD8+ T cells sorted from blood. The receptors come from a man between 18 and 35 years old in good health.

The gene calls are TRBV6-5 and TRBJ2-1; 8 nucleotides agree with TRBD2. In germline, CDR1 is MNHEY, CDR2 SVGAGI. This CDR3 has 16 residues. With V trimmed by 1 base and J by 5 bases, 7 bases remained unmatched. As DNA, the CDR3 is TGTGCCAGCAGTTACTTCCGGGAGGGCCTAGACAATGAGCAGTTCTTC. It yields the protein CASSYFREGLDNEQFF.

This rearrangement joins TRBV7-9 to TRBJ2-2, with TRBD2 identical over 10 bases. The CDR3 length is 16 residues. The V segment lost 2 bases and the J segment 7 bases; nucleotides outside the gene matches: 7. Germline V gene sequence: CDR1 SEHNR, CDR2 FQNEAQ (reference sequence). In DNA, the CDR3 is TGTGCCAGCAGCTTACCCGGGACTAGCGAGTTCGGGGAGCTGTTTTTT. As protein: CASSLPGTSEFGELFF. The variable domain in full, with the rest retrieved from reference TRBV7-9 and TRBJ2-2, is DTGVSQNPRHKITKRGQNVTFRCDPISEHNRLYWYRQTLGQGPEFLTYFQNEAQLEKSRLLSDRFSAERPKGSFSTLEIQRTEQGDSAMYLCASSLPGTSEFGELFFGEGSRLTVL.

This rearrangement joins TRBV27 to TRBJ2-3; weak D call: TRBD2 (5 bases). Trimming stripped 4 bases from V and 0 bases from J, with 8 bases between. The CDR3 loop spans 14 amino acids. CDR1 MNHEY and CDR2 SMNVEV come from the germline V gene (reference sequence). The CDR3 reads CASSYGESTDTQYF. CDR3 bases: TGTGCCAGCAGTTACGGGGAAAGCACAGATACGCAGTATTTT.

The J gene is TRBJ2-5, the V gene TRBV13; the match to TRBD2 covers 7 bases. This CDR3 is built from 14 residues. Germline V gene sequence: CDR1 PRHDT, CDR2 FYEKMQ (reference sequence). Trimming took 6 bases from V and 0 from J; bases not matched to a gene: 4. The CDR3 loop is CASSPGTNQETQYF. Here the CDR3 DNA reads TGTGCCAGCAGTCCTGGGACTAACCAAGAGACCCAGTACTTC.

This sequence joins TRBV19 and TRBJ2-7; D possibly corresponds to TRBD1 (6 bases). The germline gives CDR1 LNHDA, CDR2 SQIVND (reference sequence). Trimming removed 2 bases from V and 6 bases from J, with 11 bases in between. This CDR3 has 13 residues. Here the CDR3 reads CASSIQQGGEQYF. CDR3 DNA: TGTGCCAGTAGTATACAACAGGGCGGCGAGCAGTACTTC.

V is TRBV14 and J is TRBJ2-5; 7 bases align to TRBD1. CDR1 is SGHDN, CDR2 FVKESK, per germline. The CDR3 covers 14 residues. J lost 3 bases, V lost 4 bases, and 5 bases had no gene match. The CDR3 DNA reads as TGTGCCAGCAGCCCCCAAGACAGGGAAGAGACCCAGTACTTC. Protein product: CASSPQDREETQYF.

This sequence joins TRBV9 and TRBJ1-2; D may be TRBD1 (5 bases). Trimming shortened V by 3 bases and J by 2 bases, and 26 bases separated the two germline ends. Germline V gene lookup returns CDR1 SGDLS and CDR2 YYNGEE. This CDR3 has 19 residues. The CDR3 region is CASSAQGKPAKGLNYGYTF. The DNA of the CDR3 is TGTGCCAGCAGCGCCCAAGGGAAACCCGCAAAGGGGCTCAACTATGGCTACACCTTC.

A single count supports this clone. The chain uses TRBV7-9 and TRBJ2-1; D is possibly TRBD1 or TRBD2 (5 bases each). V was cut by 5 bases and J by 7 bases, with 12 bases left in between. CDR1 and CDR2 from the germline V gene are SEHNR and FQNEAQ (reference sequence). This CDR3 is 13 amino acids long. This chain's CDR3 is CASSPGWGNEQFF. The DNA for the CDR3 is TGTGCCAGCAGCCCTGGGTGGGGGAATGAGCAGTTCTTC.

As for this clone: Other nucleotide sequences from this sample produce the same CDR3. The genes are TRBV6-5 and TRBJ1-3; perhaps TRBD1 as D (5 bases). V lost 0 bases to trimming and J lost 1 base, with 10 bases between them. Germline loops: CDR1 MNHEY, CDR2 SVGAGI. This CDR3 is built from 16 residues. CDR3 region: CASSYSQEGSGNTIYF. In DNA form, the CDR3 reads TGTGCCAGCAGTTACTCACAGGAAGGATCTGGAAACACCATATATTTT.

The CDR3 reads CASSRLADSYNEQFF. The CDR3 DNA follows: TGTGCCAGCAGTAGACTAGCGGACTCCTACAATGAGCAGTTCTTC. The chain has TRBV6-5 and TRBJ2-1; TRBD2 matches 9 bases. Unmatched junction bases numbered 2, after V lost 5 bases and J lost 0 bases. This CDR3 has 15 residues. Per the germline V gene, CDR1 is MNHEY and CDR2 is SVGAGI.

The V gene is TRBV11-2, the J gene TRBJ2-7; 7 bases are shared with TRBD1. Germline V gene sequence: CDR1 SGHAT, CDR2 FQNNGV. This CDR3 is 15 amino acids long. Trimming at V came to 4 bases and at J to 7 bases, leaving 13 bases not matched to a gene. The CDR3 is CASSYGTAGEWEQYF. CDR3 DNA: TGTGCCAGCAGCTACGGGACAGCCGGAGAGTGGGAGCAGTACTTC.

The gene calls are TRBV4-1 and TRBJ1-1; no firm D call. The V gene's germline CDR1 is MGHRA and CDR2 YSYEKL. V lost 6 bases to trimming and J lost 3 bases, with 17 bases between them. The CDR3 runs to 15 residues. This chain's CDR3 is CASRDLTPSYTEAFF. For the CDR3, the DNA is TGCGCCAGCAGGGACCTTACACCGTCGTACACTGAAGCTTTCTTT.

This clone was counted a single time. The chain links TRBV13 to TRBJ2-5; TRBD2 matches 11 bases. After removal of 5 bases from V and 5 bases from J, the junction contained 13 bases not matched to a gene. In germline, CDR1 is PRHDT, CDR2 FYEKMQ (reference sequence). The length of the CDR3 is 17 residues. The CDR3 loop is CASSQTPSGGPGETQYF. CDR3 nucleotides: TGTGCCAGCAGCCAAACTCCTAGCGGGGGGCCTGGGGAGACCCAGTACTTC.

CDR3 coding DNA: TGTGCCAGCAGCCCGGACCACAGGGAGACCCAGTACTTC. Amino acid sequence: CASSPDHRETQYF. V usage is TRBV13 and J usage is TRBJ2-5, with D tentatively TRBD1 (5 bases). The germline gives CDR1 PRHDT, CDR2 FYEKMQ (reference sequence). Trimming took 5 bases from V and 5 from J, leaving 12 bases between them. The CDR3 is 13 residues long.

Remarks on this clone: The same CDR3 also results from other DNA sequences found in this sample. The chain links TRBV28 to TRBJ1-5; D is possibly TRBD1 (5 bases). CDR1 and CDR2 from the germline V gene are MDHEN and SYDVKM. The CDR3 sequence is 14 residues long. Trimming pared 5 bases from V and 1 base from J, leaving 9 bases between. DNA of the CDR3: TGTGCCAGCAGTCAAGGGGACAGCAATCAGCCCCAGCATTTT. Amino acids: CASSQGDSNQPQHF. Combining the CDR3 with reference TRBV28 and TRBJ1-5 gives the whole variable domain DVKVTQSSRYLVKRTGEKVFLECVQDMDHENMFWYRQDPGLGLRLIYFSYDVKMKEKGDIPEGYSVSREKKERFSLILESASTNQTSMYLCASSQGDSNQPQHFGDGTRLSIL.

This chain uses TRBV6-5 with TRBJ2-1; 13 nucleotides align to TRBD2. CDR3 size: 16 residues. The V segment lost 2 bases and the J segment 3 bases; nucleotides outside the gene matches: 1. Germline V gene data show CDR1 as MNHEY and CDR2 as SVGAGI. This chain's CDR3 is CASSYGLAGVYNEQFF. The CDR3 region has the DNA TGTGCCAGCAGTTACGGACTAGCGGGAGTCTACAATGAGCAGTTCTTC.

This clone appeared a single time. The chain links TRBV4-3 to TRBJ2-7; no clear D gene. Per the germline V gene, CDR1 is LGHNA and CDR2 is YSLEER. The CDR3 consists of 15 residues. Between the trimmed V and J ends, which lost 0 bases and 4 bases, there was a span of 13 bases. The CDR3 DNA is TGCGCCAGCAGCCAAGATTGGTCCGGGCAGTACGAGCAGTACTTC. Translating it yields CASSQDWSGQYEQYF.

V is TRBV28 and J is TRBJ2-1, with TRBD2 matching 16 bases. V shed 6 bases, J shed 8 bases, and the junction held 10 bases outside the gene matches. The CDR3 loop spans 17 amino acids. CDR1 MDHEN and CDR2 SYDVKM come from the germline V gene. In nucleotides, the CDR3 is TGTGCCAGCAGGTCACCGGGACTAGCGGGGGGGCCGTATGAGCAGTTCTTC. Its protein product is CASRSPGLAGGPYEQFF.

The CDR3 loop reads CASARQGSGRNEQFF. Written as DNA, the CDR3 is TGTGCCAGCGCGAGACAGGGGAGCGGGAGGAATGAGCAGTTCTTC. The rearrangement links TRBV6-5 to TRBJ2-1; TRBD2 might be the D (9 bases). This CDR3 region has 15 residues. Per the germline V gene, CDR1 is MNHEY and CDR2 is SVGAGI. V was clipped by 8 bases and J by 7 bases, with 21 bases between them.

The rearrangement joins TRBV28 to TRBJ2-5; a possible D gene is TRBD1 (7 bases). V dropped 8 bases and J dropped 0 bases, with 13 bases sitting between them. Germline-derived CDR1 and CDR2 are MDHEN and SYDVKM. CDR3 length: 14 amino acids. CDR3: CASYSRGDQETQYF. The CDR3 nucleotides are TGTGCCAGCTACAGCAGGGGGGACCAAGAGACCCAGTACTTC.

The chain recombines TRBV7-9 with TRBJ2-7; no reliable D call. CDR3 length: 13 amino acids. The V end was cut by 0 bases, the J end by 6 bases, with 9 bases between. Per the germline V gene, CDR1 is SEHNR and CDR2 is FQNEAQ (reference sequence). As DNA, the CDR3 is TGTGCCAGCAGCTTAGCGGGCCAGCCCGAGCAGTACTTC. Its protein is CASSLAGQPEQYF. Supplemented by reference TRBV7-9 and TRBJ2-7, the full variable domain reads DTGVSQNPRHKITKRGQNVTFRCDPISEHNRLYWYRQTLGQGPEFLTYFQNEAQLEKSRLLSDRFSAERPKGSFSTLEIQRTEQGDSAMYLCASSLAGQPEQYFGPGTRLTVT.

This chain links TRBV6-5 with TRBJ2-1; 8 bases map to TRBD2. This CDR3 is 14 amino acids long. Germline V CDR1 and CDR2: MNHEY, SVGAGI. Unmatched junction bases numbered 2, after V lost 0 bases and J lost 7 bases. The CDR3, as DNA: TGTGCCAGCAGTTACTCTTCTAGCGGGAATGAGCAGTTCTTC. Encoded protein: CASSYSSSGNEQFF.

V usage is TRBV9 and J usage is TRBJ2-2; the match to TRBD1 covers 8 bases. Trimming removed 4 bases from V and 5 bases from J; junction bases left unmatched: 7. The CDR3 is 15 amino acids. CDR1 is SGDLS and CDR2 is YYNGEE in the germline V gene. The CDR3, as DNA: TGTGCCAGCAGCCCCGGACAGGGATGGACCGGGGAGCTGTTTTTT. Protein: CASSPGQGWTGELFF.